This TCR beta chain was documented in a study of chemoradiotherapy in HPV16-positive cancers. Looked up from germline, CDR1 is SGHRS and CDR2 is YFSETQ. The CDR3 covers 17 residues. The count of this clone is one. A read error may produce the germline difference seen at one junction end. Method: immunoSEQ multiplex PCR; TCRdb's copy keeps in-frame clones and lacks some. The table shows fewer than 70,000 clones, with around nine tenths occurring only once. This sample comprised blood, obtained from a patient who underwent chemoradiotherapy. This clonotype originated in a human donor with HPV-associated anogenital cancer. V is TRBV5-1 and J is TRBJ2-2, with D unclear. In nucleotides, the CDR3 is TGCGCCAGCAGCTTTCAAGAGGTCCGTTCGAACACCCGGGAGCTGTTTTTT. Amino acids: CASSFQEVRSNTRELFF.